Listed here are 9 T cell receptor beta chains from one sample, sequenced in a study of T cell repertoires in cytomegalovirus infection. TCRdb fed the reads into MiXCR, producing one record per CDR3 protein. The data hold about 350,000 distinct CDR3 sequences, with about 35% observed a single time. These receptors' targets are unknown. The sequencing used cultured PBMCs, collected from culture after CMV antigen stimulation. Receptor source: a human donor in good health (CMV status not recorded). Some clones in this sample may be carry-over from other donors' samples.

This clonotype appeared a few times. V is TRBV7-2 and J is TRBJ1-1; D call uncertain. V dropped 1 base and J dropped 5 bases, with 11 bases sitting between them. The length of the CDR3 is 14 residues. CDR1 is SGHTA and CDR2 is FQGNSA in the germline V gene. CDR3 nucleotide sequence: TGTGCCAGCAGCTTAGGTGGCACCAGGACTGAAGCTTTCTTT. The encoded protein is CASSLGGTRTEAFF.

This clonotype was detected only a few times. The J gene is TRBJ2-5, the V gene TRBV7-8; D could derive from TRBD1 or TRBD2 (5 bases each). The ends were cut back, 5 bases at V and 7 bases at J, with 20 bases in the middle. This CDR3 is 15 amino acids long. Per germline, CDR1 SGHVS and CDR2 FQNEAQ. The CDR3 DNA sequence: TGTGCCAGCAGCGAGGGACGGGCGTGGGGTTTGACCCAGTACTTC. It translates to CASSEGRAWGLTQYF.

The genes are TRBV4-2 and TRBJ2-3; 10 bases map to TRBD1. In germline, CDR1 is LGHNA, CDR2 YNFKEQ. Unmatched junction bases numbered 10, after V lost 6 bases and J lost 7 bases. The CDR3 spans 15 residues. CDR3 sequence (DNA): TGTGCCAGCAGTCCTGACAGGGGGCTAGGAAATACGCAGTATTTT. The encoded protein is CASSPDRGLGNTQYF.

V and J are TRBV6-2 or TRBV6-3 and TRBJ2-7; the match to TRBD1 covers 12 bases. The CDR3 length is 15 residues. Germline CDR1 reads MNHEY; CDR2 reads SVGEGT. The CDR3 nucleotides are TGTGCCAGCAGTAAGCCGGGACAGGGGGCGGTTGAATGGTGCGTC. It codes for CASSKPGQGAVEWCV.

There are many counts of this clonotype. The rearrangement links TRBV5-4 to TRBJ2-1; the D is unclear. Germline CDR1 is SGHNT and CDR2 is YYREEE (reference sequence). The CDR3 runs to 16 residues. Trimming took off 4 bases at V and 3 bases at J, with 17 bases between the two ends. CDR3 loop: CASSIKSLPFYNEQFF. The CDR3 DNA reads TGTGCCAGCAGCATAAAGTCCCTGCCGTTCTACAATGAGCAGTTCTTC. Together with reference TRBV5-4 and TRBJ2-1, the CDR3 gives the full variable domain: ETGVTQSPTHLIKTRGQQVTLRCSSQSGHNTVSWYQQALGQGPQFIFQYYREEENGRGNFPPRFSGLQFPNYSSELNVNALELDDSALYLCASSIKSLPFYNEQFFGPGTRLTVL.

The genes are TRBV6-5 and TRBJ2-1; 8 bases fit TRBD2. Germline V gene lookup returns CDR1 MNHEY and CDR2 SVGAGI. This CDR3 has 17 amino acids. V was pared by 8 bases and J by 2 bases, with 14 bases of the junction left unmatched. Here the CDR3 reads CASSLGLGLAAYNEQFF. Written as DNA, the CDR3 is TGTGCCAGCTCGCTAGGACTCGGACTAGCAGCCTACAATGAGCAGTTCTTC.

On this clonotype: This sequence may be a read error, since a much larger clone differs from it by one base. V is TRBV7-8 and J is TRBJ2-1; 7 positions match TRBD2. J was trimmed by 4 bases and V by 6 bases; bases with no gene match: 9. The germline CDR1 and CDR2 sequences are SGHVS and FQNEAQ. CDR3 length: 15 amino acids. As DNA, the CDR3 is TGTGCCAGCAGGTCCGGGAGGACACCTTACAATGAGCAGTTCTTC. Its protein product is CASRSGRTPYNEQFF.

This clonotype was recorded many times. The chain links TRBV7-2 to TRBJ1-4; 7 bases agree with TRBD1. The germline CDR1 and CDR2 sequences are SGHTA and FQGNSA. The V gene end was trimmed by 5 bases and the J gene end by 8 bases; junction bases not matched to a gene: 8. The CDR3 runs 14 residues. DNA for the CDR3: TGTGCCAGCAGCCCGACAGGGAGGGACGAAAAACTGTTTTTT. Amino acid sequence: CASSPTGRDEKLFF.

The sample holds many counts of this clonotype. The chain recombines TRBV12-3 or TRBV12-4 with TRBJ2-7; TRBD1 aligns across 7 bases. The CDR3 is 12 residues long. CDR3 region: CASFTPGTALKV. The CDR3 DNA follows: TGTGCCAGCTTTACTCCCGGGACAGCCTTGAAAGTC.